A single sample gave rise to the 9 T cell receptor beta chains below, sequenced in a study of blood T cells in healthy people across ages. The authors ran a second PCR of about 7 to 11 cycles using a sample-barcoded 5' primer and a J-beta primer mix. TCRdb re-analysed the 5' RACE reads in MiXCR, keeping a single row per CDR3 protein. The sample has about 1.1 million distinct CDR3 sequences; about two fifths are singletons. The specimen sequenced was blood. The receptors shown here come from a young man in good health.

The rearrangement uses TRBV20-1 and TRBJ1-2; D may be TRBD1 (5 bases). V was pared by 6 bases and J by 9 bases, with 14 bases between. In germline, CDR1 is DFQATT, CDR2 SNEGSKA (reference sequence). The CDR3 is made up of 11 amino acids. CDR3 DNA: TGCAGTGCAGTACAGGAAACCCGCTACACCTTC. This sequence encodes CSAVQETRYTF.

This clonotype showed up just a few times. A clone one base away is much larger, so this may be a read error. The chain employs TRBV20-1 and TRBJ2-3, with 11 bases identical to TRBD2. The CDR3 is 15 residues long. The V gene end was trimmed by 2 bases and the J gene end by 8 bases; junction bases not matched to a gene: 9. Germline values: CDR1 DFQATT, CDR2 SNEGSKA (reference sequence). CDR3 sequence (DNA): TGCAGTGCTAGACAACTAGCGGGGGTGTCAGGTACGCAGTATTTT. It translates to CSARQLAGVSGTQYF.

The J gene is TRBJ1-2, the V gene TRBV21-1. TRBV21-1 is annotated as a pseudogene. The CDR3 has 17 amino acids. The CDR3 coding sequence is TGTGCCAGCCAGTGGCCTCAACTGGGAAACCTCAACTATGGCTACACCTTC. As protein: CASQWPQLGNLNYGYTF.

As concerns this clonotype: This sequence may be a read error, since a much larger clone differs from it by one base. The rearrangement uses TRBV4-1 and TRBJ2-5, with unresolved D. Trimming shortened V by 3 bases and J by 11 bases, and 13 bases separated the two germline ends. The CDR3 covers 12 residues. Germline CDR1 is MGHRA and CDR2 is YSYEKL. The CDR3 loop is CASSHPRNEQYF. CDR3 sequence (DNA): TGCGCCAGCAGCCACCCGAGGAATGAGCAGTACTTC.

There are a few counts of this clonotype. The rearrangement joins TRBV20-1 to TRBJ2-1, with a weak D call TRBD1 (6 bases). The CDR3 covers 14 residues. Trimming took 8 bases from V and 0 from J, leaving 14 bases between them. CDR1 and CDR2 (germline): DFQATT, SNEGSKA (reference sequence). As DNA, the CDR3 is TGCAGTACAAATACAGGGAGCTCCTACAATGAGCAGTTCTTC. It yields the protein CSTNTGSSYNEQFF.

The chain uses TRBV4-1 and TRBJ1-1; possible D gene TRBD1, 5 bases. In germline, CDR1 is MGHRA, CDR2 YSYEKL. V shed 3 bases and J shed 5 bases, with 16 bases lying between them. CDR3 length: 15 residues. In nucleotides, the CDR3 is TGCGCCAGCAGCCAGGGGGATTTTCGGCGGACTGAAGCTTTCTTT. It translates to CASSQGDFRRTEAFF.

A few counts support this clonotype. The rearrangement joins TRBV20-1 to TRBJ1-5; 8 bases are shared with TRBD1. With V trimmed by 2 bases and J by 5 bases, 20 bases remained unmatched. The CDR3 runs 19 residues. CDR1 is DFQATT and CDR2 is SNEGSKA in the germline V gene (reference sequence). The CDR3 sequence is CSARPTPSDRVGWDQPQHF. CDR3 DNA sequence: TGCAGTGCTAGACCCACTCCCTCGGACAGGGTGGGGTGGGATCAGCCCCAGCATTTT.

The gene calls are TRBV7-2 and TRBJ1-5, with D hard to call. The V gene's germline CDR1 is SGHTA and CDR2 FQGNSA. The CDR3 extends over 14 amino acids. V dropped 3 bases and J dropped 6 bases, with 12 bases sitting between them. The CDR3 spells CASSLGQVPQPQHF. The DNA for the CDR3 is TGTGCCAGCAGCTTGGGTCAGGTGCCTCAGCCCCAGCATTTT.

The chain employs TRBV21-1 and TRBJ2-3; no DNA check was done on the table's D call, TRBD2. TRBV21-1 is noted as a pseudogene. This CDR3 spans 17 amino acids. DNA of the CDR3: TGTGCCAGCAGCTTTCTGGACTCGTGCCGCTTAACAGATACGCAGTATTTT. Amino acids: CASSFLDSCRLTDTQYF.